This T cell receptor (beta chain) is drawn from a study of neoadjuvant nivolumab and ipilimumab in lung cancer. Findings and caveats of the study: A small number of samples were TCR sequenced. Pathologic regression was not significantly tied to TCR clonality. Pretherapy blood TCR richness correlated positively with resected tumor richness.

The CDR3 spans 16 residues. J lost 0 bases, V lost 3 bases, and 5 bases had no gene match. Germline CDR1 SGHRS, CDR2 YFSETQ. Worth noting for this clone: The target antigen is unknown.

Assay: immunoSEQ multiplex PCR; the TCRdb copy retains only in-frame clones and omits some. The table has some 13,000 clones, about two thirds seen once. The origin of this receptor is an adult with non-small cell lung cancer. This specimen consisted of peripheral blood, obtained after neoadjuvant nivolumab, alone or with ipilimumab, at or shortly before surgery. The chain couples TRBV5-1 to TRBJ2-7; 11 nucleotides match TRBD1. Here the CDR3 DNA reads TGCGCCAGCAGCTGGACAGGGGGCCTTAGCTCCTACGAGCAGTACTTC. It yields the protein CASSWTGGLSSYEQYF.